This T cell receptor (beta chain) came from a study of beta chain features in type 1 diabetes. Study outcomes and limitations: There was a moderate but significant shortening of TCRB CDR3s in all four CD4+ subsets of Type 1 diabetes patients.

This clone was detected a few times. What it binds is not known. TCRB transcripts that were expressed got sequenced, as all of the isolated RNA had been reverse transcribed. Profiled with immunoSEQ multiplex PCR; TCRdb holds only in-frame clones, not every one. Among some 110,000 clones listed, roughly 15% were seen once. The CDR3 length is 17 residues. Germline V gene sequence: CDR1 MNHEY, CDR2 SMNVEV (reference sequence). V was pared by 4 bases and J by 8 bases, with 13 bases of the junction left unmatched. This sequence joins TRBV27 and TRBJ1-6, with 8 bases aligning to TRBD1. This TCR came from a man aged 25 to 40 with type 1 diabetes. The sample was central memory CD4+ T cells from blood. CDR3 region: CASSYTGWGTGDSPLHF. As DNA, the CDR3 is TGTGCCAGCAGTTATACCGGTTGGGGGACAGGAGATTCACCCCTCCACTTT.